One and the same sample provided the 13 T cell receptor beta chains below, sequenced in a study of blood T cells in healthy people across ages. Through a sample-barcoded 5' primer and a J-beta primer mix, a second PCR was run for about 6 to 11 cycles. TCRdb ran MiXCR on the 5' RACE reads and lists one entry per CDR3 protein. Of hundreds of thousands of distinct CDR3 sequences detected, less than 40% appear once; the ten largest clones hold over 15%. The material sequenced was blood. Every receptor here comes from a woman older than 75 in good health.

There are many counts of this clonotype. The chain couples TRBV6-1 to TRBJ1-2; tentative D call: TRBD1 (6 bases). This CDR3 spans 17 amino acids. Trimming removed 5 bases from V and 4 bases from J, with 23 bases in between. Germline V lookup: CDR1 MNHNS, CDR2 SASEGT. CDR3: CASSIADRLPISYGYTF. The CDR3 nucleotides read TGTGCCAGCAGTATTGCGGACAGACTCCCTATTTCCTATGGCTACACCTTC.

This clonotype was picked up many times. The chain employs TRBV7-2 and TRBJ2-1; D may be TRBD1 (5 bases). V lost 5 bases, J lost 3 bases, and 11 bases lay in between. Germline V lookup: CDR1 SGHTA, CDR2 FQGNSA. The CDR3 spans 14 residues. CDR3 residues: CASSLDRNYNEQFF. DNA of the CDR3: TGTGCCAGCAGCCTAGACAGAAACTACAATGAGCAGTTCTTC.

This chain joins TRBV10-3 and TRBJ1-1; 11 bases agree with TRBD1. CDR1 and CDR2 from the germline V gene are ENHRY and SYGVKD. The CDR3 spans 13 residues. Losses at the gene ends were 8 bases for V and 4 bases for J; bases not matched to a gene: 3. This CDR3 reads CAIGTGGSTEAFF. The CDR3 nucleotides are TGTGCCATCGGGACAGGGGGAAGCACTGAAGCTTTCTTT.

This clonotype was seen ten or more times. The V gene is TRBV20-1, the J gene TRBJ2-4; 10 bases are shared with TRBD1. CDR1 and CDR2 from the germline V gene are DFQATT and SNEGSKA (reference sequence). CDR3 length: 13 amino acids. The J segment lost 7 bases and the V segment lost 3 bases, leaving 3 bases of the junction unmatched. The CDR3 DNA follows: TGCAGTGCTAGGGGGGGACAGGGGAACATTCAGTACTTC. It codes for CSARGGQGNIQYF.

The chain couples TRBV5-1 to TRBJ2-1, with 9 bases fitting TRBD1. There are 17 residues in the CDR3. The germline gives CDR1 SGHRS, CDR2 YFSETQ. V lost 0 bases and J lost 3; bases outside the gene matches: 7. The CDR3 here is CASSLVRTGGYYNEQFF. The CDR3 DNA reads as TGCGCCAGCAGCTTGGTGCGTACAGGGGGCTACTACAATGAGCAGTTCTTC. Full variable domain (missing parts from reference TRBV5-1 and TRBJ2-1): KAGVTQTPRYLIKTRGQQVTLSCSPISGHRSVSWYQQTPGQGLQFLFEYFSETQRNKGNFPGRFSGRQFSNSRSEMNVSTLELGDSALYLCASSLVRTGGYYNEQFFGPGTRLTVL.

The chain employs TRBV30 and TRBJ1-5; D call uncertain. V lost 0 bases, J lost 2 bases, and 11 bases lay in between. Germline CDR1 and CDR2: GTSNPN and SVGIG (reference sequence). The CDR3 runs 15 residues. This chain's CDR3 is CAWSVSYWGNQPQHF. The CDR3 DNA is TGTGCCTGGAGTGTTTCCTACTGGGGCAATCAGCCCCAGCATTTT.

This clonotype appeared a few times. This may be a read error: a much more frequent sequence differs by one nucleotide. V and J are TRBV27 and TRBJ2-1; 7 bases agree with TRBD1. Germline CDR1 and CDR2: MNHEY and SMNVEV (reference sequence). This CDR3 has 15 residues. Trimming took 6 bases from V and 0 from J; bases not matched to a gene: 5. The CDR3 spells CASSRGMRSYNEQFF. CDR3 sequence (DNA): TGTGCCAGCAGCAGGGGGATGCGCTCCTACAATGAGCAGTTCTTC.

The table lists this clonotype with many counts. CDR3 region: CSASVPTGRAQEAFF. CDR3 nucleotides: TGCAGTGCTAGTGTCCCTACCGGGAGAGCTCAAGAAGCTTTCTTT. V gene TRBV20-1 combines with J gene TRBJ1-1, with no clear D. Per germline, CDR1 DFQATT and CDR2 SNEGSKA (reference sequence). The CDR3 contains 15 residues. V was clipped by 3 bases and J by 8 bases, with 22 bases between them.

This clonotype was counted many times. This chain uses TRBV20-1 with TRBJ2-4; TRBD1 might be the D (5 bases). Trimming left V 0 bases short and J 5 bases short, with 14 bases between. The CDR3 totals 15 residues. CDR1 and CDR2 from the germline V gene are DFQATT and SNEGSKA (reference sequence). The CDR3 loop reads CSARDFTGGQNIQYF. In DNA form, the CDR3 reads TGCAGTGCTAGAGATTTCACAGGCGGCCAAAACATTCAGTACTTC.

This clonotype was picked up many times. The J gene is TRBJ1-6, the V gene TRBV4-3; D ambiguous. The CDR3 loop spans 15 amino acids. Trimming left V 0 bases short and J 8 bases short, with 11 bases between. Germline lookup yields CDR1 LGHNA and CDR2 YSLEER. In DNA form, the CDR3 reads TGCGCCAGCAGCCAAGATTCACCTAGGGATTCACCCCTCCACTTT. Translation: CASSQDSPRDSPLHF.

In nucleotides, the CDR3 is TGTGCCAGCAGCTCGATCGAGCGGAGGACCTACAATGAGCAGTACTTC. Its protein is CASSSIERRTYNEQYF. The rearrangement joins TRBV5-6 to TRBJ2-5; TRBD2 is a possible D gene (5 bases). V was trimmed by 3 bases and J by 11 bases, leaving 26 bases between them. CDR1 and CDR2 (germline): SGHDT, YYEEEE. This CDR3 comprises 16 residues.

This clonotype was seen repeatedly, ten times or more. This chain links TRBV7-2 with TRBJ2-6; 10 bases map to TRBD1. Germline CDR1 is SGHTA and CDR2 is FQGNSA. Losses at the gene ends were 4 bases for V and 1 base for J; bases not matched to a gene: 7. The CDR3 is made up of 18 amino acids. The CDR3 DNA follows: TGTGCCAGCAGCTCCCATCGACAGGGGGCGTCTGGGGCCAACGTCCTGACTTTC. Translation gives CASSSHRQGASGANVLTF.

This clonotype has at least ten counts. Possible read error: a much larger clone is one base away. This chain uses TRBV5-6 with TRBJ2-1; D unclear. The CDR3 length is 14 residues. The germline CDR1 and CDR2 sequences are SGHDT and YYEEEE. Trimming shortened V by 3 bases and J by 4 bases, and 11 bases separated the two germline ends. The CDR3 region is CASSWVGKYNEQFF. Here the CDR3 DNA reads TGTGCCAGCAGCTGGGTTGGCAAATACAATGAGCAGTTCTTC.